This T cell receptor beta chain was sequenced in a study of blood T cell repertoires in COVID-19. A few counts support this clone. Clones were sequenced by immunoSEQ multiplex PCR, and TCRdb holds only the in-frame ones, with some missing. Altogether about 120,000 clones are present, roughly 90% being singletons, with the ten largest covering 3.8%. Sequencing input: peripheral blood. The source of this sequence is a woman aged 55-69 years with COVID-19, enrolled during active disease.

The CDR3 region is CASSQGGQAASPLHF. CDR3 coding DNA: TGCGCCAGCAGCCAAGGTGGCCAGGCCGCTTCACCCCTCCACTTT. This chain links TRBV4-3 with TRBJ1-6; D unclear. CDR1 LGHNA and CDR2 YSLEER come from the germline V gene. The CDR3 extends over 15 amino acids. V was pared by 1 base and J by 9 bases, with 13 bases between.